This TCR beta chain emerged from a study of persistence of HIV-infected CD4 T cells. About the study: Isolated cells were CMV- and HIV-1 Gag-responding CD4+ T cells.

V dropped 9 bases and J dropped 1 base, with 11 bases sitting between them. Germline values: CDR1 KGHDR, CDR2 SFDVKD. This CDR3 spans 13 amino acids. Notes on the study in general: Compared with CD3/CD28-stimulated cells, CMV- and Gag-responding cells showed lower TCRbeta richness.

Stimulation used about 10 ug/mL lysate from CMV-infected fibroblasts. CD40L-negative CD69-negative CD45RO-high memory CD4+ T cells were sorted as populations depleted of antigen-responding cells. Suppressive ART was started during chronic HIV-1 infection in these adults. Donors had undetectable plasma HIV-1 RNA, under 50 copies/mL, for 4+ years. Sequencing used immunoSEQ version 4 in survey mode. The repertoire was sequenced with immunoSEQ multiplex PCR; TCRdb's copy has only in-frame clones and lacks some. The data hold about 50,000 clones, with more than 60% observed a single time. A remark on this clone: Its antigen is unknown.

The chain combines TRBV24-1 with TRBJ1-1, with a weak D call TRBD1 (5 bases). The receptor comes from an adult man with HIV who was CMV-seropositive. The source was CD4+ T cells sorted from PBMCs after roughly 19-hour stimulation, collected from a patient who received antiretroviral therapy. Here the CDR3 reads CATRLGTNTEAFF. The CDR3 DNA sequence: TGTGCCACCCGATTGGGGACGAACACTGAAGCTTTCTTT.